Following are 18 T cell receptor beta chains from one sample sequenced in a study of T cells in Graves' hyperthyroidism and ophthalmopathy. Amplification of TCR beta CDR3 regions used RNA as the template. Carried out on the TCR CDR3, a first-round RT-PCR used the HTBI primer set. TCRdb redid the calling of the multiplex PCR reads with MiXCR, one entry per CDR3 protein. Seen here are about half a million distinct CDR3 sequences, around 21% observed once, and the top ten hold roughly 29%. Sequencing input: blood. The receptors originated from a man aged 18 to 35 with Graves' hyperthyroidism.

There are a few counts of this clonotype. The rearrangement links TRBV5-1 to TRBJ1-3; TRBD1 is a possible D gene (5 bases). The CDR3 is 16 residues long. V was pared by 0 bases and J by 0 bases, with 10 bases between. CDR1 is SGHRS and CDR2 is YFSETQ in the germline V gene. In DNA form, the CDR3 reads TGCGCCAGCAGCTTGGGTCGGGGCGGCTCTGGAAACACCATATATTTT. Protein product: CASSLGRGGSGNTIYF.

The chain carries TRBV6-2 or TRBV6-3 and TRBJ2-5; D is ambiguous. The V and J ends lost 0 bases and 2 bases respectively, with 19 bases between them. The CDR3 loop spans 18 amino acids. CDR1 and CDR2 (germline): MNHEY, SVGEGT. CDR3: CASSYSRPESRAQETQYF. CDR3 nucleotide sequence: TGTGCCAGCAGTTACTCGAGGCCTGAGTCCCGAGCACAAGAGACCCAGTACTTC.

This clonotype appeared many times. The chain joins TRBV10-3 to TRBJ1-2; 9 bases line up with TRBD1. V was pared by 6 bases and J by 4 bases, with 6 bases of the junction left unmatched. The CDR3 covers 14 residues. The germline CDR1 and CDR2 sequences are ENHRY and SYGVKD. The CDR3 protein is CAIRADRGGYGYTF. CDR3 bases: TGTGCCATCAGGGCGGACAGGGGAGGCTATGGCTACACCTTC.

This chain joins TRBV6-1 and TRBJ2-2; 9 bases map to TRBD1. The CDR3 length is 15 residues. Unmatched junction bases numbered 2, after V lost 6 bases and J lost 0 bases. Germline lookup yields CDR1 MNHNS and CDR2 SASEGT. CDR3 nucleotide sequence: TGTGCCAGCAGACAGGGGGCCACGAACACCGGGGAGCTGTTTTTT. Residues: CASRQGATNTGELFF.

The gene calls are TRBV28 and TRBJ2-7; 7 bases fit TRBD1. The germline V gene encodes CDR1 MDHEN and CDR2 SYDVKM. Germline trimming cut 6 bases from V and 7 bases from J; bases unmatched to any gene: 12. The CDR3 is 14 residues long. CDR3 DNA sequence: TGTGCCAGCAGACCGGGACAGACGACGACGGAGCAGTACTTC. Translation gives CASRPGQTTTEQYF.

V usage is TRBV20-1 and J usage is TRBJ2-7, with D unclear. The CDR3 consists of 10 residues. The V end was cut by 3 bases, the J end by 6 bases, with 6 bases between. Per the germline V gene, CDR1 is DFQATT and CDR2 is SNEGSKA (reference sequence). CDR3 sequence reads: CSASGLEQYF. In DNA, the CDR3 is TGCAGTGCTAGTGGGCTCGAGCAGTACTTC.

The V gene is TRBV6-1, the J gene TRBJ2-7; the match to TRBD1 covers 8 bases. The ends lost 3 bases at V and 3 bases at J; junction bases unmatched: 13. Germline lookup yields CDR1 MNHNS and CDR2 SASEGT. CDR3 length: 17 amino acids. The CDR3 protein is CASSEDVPGQAVYEQYF. CDR3 DNA: TGTGCCAGCAGTGAGGACGTCCCGGGACAGGCGGTCTACGAGCAGTACTTC.

Concerning this clonotype itself: An end of the junction differs from the germline gene, which may be a read error. This chain links TRBV5-1 with TRBJ1-5; 8 bases match TRBD1. The CDR3 spans 14 residues. Germline V CDR1 and CDR2: SGHRS, YFSETQ. The CDR3 nucleotides are TGCGCCAGCAGCCCCACAGGGGGGAATCAGCCCCGGCATTTT. It is translated as CASSPTGGNQPRHF.

This clonotype was recorded at least ten times. This rearrangement joins TRBV5-4 to TRBJ1-1; D perhaps matches TRBD1 (6 bases). The V gene's germline CDR1 is SGHNT and CDR2 YYREEE (reference sequence). The CDR3 has 15 amino acids. V shed 4 bases and J shed 1 base, with 14 bases lying between them. CDR3 sequence (DNA): TGTGCCAGCAGCCTCAGGGAACAGGGGAACACTGAAGCTTTCTTT. This codes for CASSLREQGNTEAFF.

The CDR3 sequence is CASSHLGQGIHEQYF. The CDR3 DNA is TGTGCCAGCAGTCATTTGGGACAGGGGATCCACGAGCAGTACTTC. The chain uses TRBV28 and TRBJ2-7; 10 nucleotides agree with TRBD1. From germline, CDR1 is MDHEN and CDR2 SYDVKM. The trim removed 5 bases at V and 5 bases at J, leaving 9 bases unmatched. CDR3 length: 15 amino acids. The full variable domain, with the rest looked up from reference TRBV28 and TRBJ2-7, is DVKVTQSSRYLVKRTGEKVFLECVQDMDHENMFWYRQDPGLGLRLIYFSYDVKMKEKGDIPEGYSVSREKKERFSLILESASTNQTSMYLCASSHLGQGIHEQYFGPGTRLTVT.

This clonotype appeared a few times. Possible read error: a much larger clone is one base away. The rearrangement joins TRBV27 to TRBJ2-5; TRBD1 or TRBD2 may be the D gene (6 bases each). Germline CDR1 and CDR2: MNHEY and SMNVEV (reference sequence). This CDR3 spans 16 amino acids. CDR3 coding DNA: TGTGCCAGCTACCCCAGGGCAGGGGACTTCCAAGAGACCAAGTACTTC. Its protein product is CASYPRAGDFQETKYF.

This clonotype has a handful of counts. The V and J genes are TRBV28 and TRBJ1-2; 10 nucleotides agree with TRBD1. Germline CDR1 MDHEN, CDR2 SYDVKM. Trimming cost V 6 bases and J 1 base; bases outside gene matches: 11. The CDR3 consists of 17 residues. The CDR3 loop reads CASSASRDRGGNYGYTF. The CDR3 DNA is TGTGCCAGCAGCGCCAGCCGGGACAGGGGAGGTAACTATGGCTACACCTTC.

This clonotype has more than one count but fewer than ten. The rearrangement links TRBV12-3 or TRBV12-4 to TRBJ2-5, with 9 positions matching TRBD1. The junction had 8 bases not matched to a gene; V was cut back by 3 bases and J by 9 bases. CDR3 length: 14 residues. This CDR3 reads CASSFGTGWGAQYF. CDR3 DNA sequence: TGTGCCAGCAGTTTCGGGACAGGGTGGGGGGCCCAGTACTTC.

This clonotype was seen many times. V gene TRBV20-1 combines with J gene TRBJ2-7; 9 bases match TRBD2. CDR3 length: 13 residues. Germline V lookup: CDR1 DFQATT, CDR2 SNEGSKA (reference sequence). The ends lost 6 bases at V and 0 bases at J; junction bases unmatched: 3. The CDR3 nucleotides are TGCAGTGCCAGCGGGGGGCTCTCCTACGAGCAGTACTTC. Encoded protein: CSASGGLSYEQYF.

This clonotype was seen only a few times. Its ends do not fully match the called genes, so a read error is possible. The genes are TRBV7-7 and TRBJ2-2, with TRBD2 matching over 10 bases. The germline V gene has CDR1 SSHAT and CDR2 FNYEAQ (reference sequence). The CDR3 totals 17 residues. The CDR3 protein is CASSKDLGLARTGELFF. CDR3 in DNA: TGTGCTAGCAGCAAAGACTTGGGACTAGCGCGGACCGGGGAGCTGTTTTTT.

A few counts support this clonotype. This chain joins TRBV7-8 and TRBJ1-1; D gene unclear. Between the trimmed V and J ends, which lost 5 bases and 2 bases, there was a span of 12 bases. The CDR3 sequence is 14 residues long. The germline V gene encodes CDR1 SGHVS and CDR2 FQNEAQ. The CDR3 DNA reads TGTGCCAGCAGCCTAGGGAATCAAAACACTGAAGCTTTCTTT. Translated: CASSLGNQNTEAFF. The whole variable domain, filled in from reference TRBV7-8 and TRBJ1-1, reads GAGVSQSPRYKVAKRGQDVALRCDPISGHVSLFWYQQALGQGPEFLTYFQNEAQLDKSGLPSDRFFAERPEGSVSTLKIQRTQQEDSAVYLCASSLGNQNTEAFFGQGTRLTVV.

The V gene is TRBV5-1, the J gene TRBJ2-5; D possibly uses TRBD1 or TRBD2 (6 bases each). V gave up 5 bases and J gave up 3 bases, with 17 bases separating them. The germline CDR1 and CDR2 sequences are SGHRS and YFSETQ. This CDR3 has 15 residues. CDR3 in amino acids: CASSYVGGTEETQYF. The CDR3 DNA reads as TGCGCCAGCAGTTACGTAGGGGGGACCGAAGAGACCCAGTACTTC.

This clonotype came up many times. The rearrangement links TRBV12-3 or TRBV12-4 to TRBJ1-5; TRBD1 is a possible D gene (5 bases). V was cut by 6 bases and J by 11 bases, with 20 bases left in between. CDR3 length: 14 residues. The CDR3: CASRGGYGEQSQHF. CDR3 nucleotide sequence: TGTGCCAGCAGGGGGGGTTACGGGGAACAGTCCCAGCATTTT.